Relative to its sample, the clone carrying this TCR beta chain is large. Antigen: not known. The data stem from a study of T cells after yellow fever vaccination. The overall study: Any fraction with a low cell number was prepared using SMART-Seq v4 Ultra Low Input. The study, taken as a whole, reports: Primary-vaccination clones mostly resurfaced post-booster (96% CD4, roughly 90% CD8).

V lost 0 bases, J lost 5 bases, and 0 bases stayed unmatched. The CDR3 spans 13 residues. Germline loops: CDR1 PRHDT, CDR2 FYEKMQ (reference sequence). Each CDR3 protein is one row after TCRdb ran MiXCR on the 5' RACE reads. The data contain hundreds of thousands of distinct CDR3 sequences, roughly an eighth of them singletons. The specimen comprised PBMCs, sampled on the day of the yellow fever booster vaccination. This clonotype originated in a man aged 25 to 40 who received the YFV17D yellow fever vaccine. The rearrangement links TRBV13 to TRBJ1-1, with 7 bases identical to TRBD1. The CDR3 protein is CASSLGTGTEAFF. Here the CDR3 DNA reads TGTGCCAGCAGCTTAGGGACAGGGACTGAAGCTTTCTTT.